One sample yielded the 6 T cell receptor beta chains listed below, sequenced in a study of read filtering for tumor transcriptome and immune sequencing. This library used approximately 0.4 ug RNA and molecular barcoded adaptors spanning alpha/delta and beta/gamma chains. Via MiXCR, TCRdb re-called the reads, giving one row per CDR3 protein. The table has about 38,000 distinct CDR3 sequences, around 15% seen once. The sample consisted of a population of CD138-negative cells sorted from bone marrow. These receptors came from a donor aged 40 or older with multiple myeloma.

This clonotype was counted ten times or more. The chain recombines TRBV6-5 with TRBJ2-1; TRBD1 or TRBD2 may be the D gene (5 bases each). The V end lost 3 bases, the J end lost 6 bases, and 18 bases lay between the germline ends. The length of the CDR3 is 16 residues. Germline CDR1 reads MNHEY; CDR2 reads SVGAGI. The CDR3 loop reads CASSYNQGEGFNEQFF. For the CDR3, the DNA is TGTGCCAGCAGTTATAATCAGGGCGAGGGGTTCAATGAGCAGTTCTTC.

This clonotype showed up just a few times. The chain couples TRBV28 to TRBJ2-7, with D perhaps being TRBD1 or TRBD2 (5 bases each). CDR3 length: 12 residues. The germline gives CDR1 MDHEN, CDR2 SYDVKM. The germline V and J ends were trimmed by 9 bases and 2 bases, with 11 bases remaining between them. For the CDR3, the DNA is TGTGCCAGTGGGACGGAAACCTACGAGCAGTACTTC. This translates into CASGTETYEQYF.

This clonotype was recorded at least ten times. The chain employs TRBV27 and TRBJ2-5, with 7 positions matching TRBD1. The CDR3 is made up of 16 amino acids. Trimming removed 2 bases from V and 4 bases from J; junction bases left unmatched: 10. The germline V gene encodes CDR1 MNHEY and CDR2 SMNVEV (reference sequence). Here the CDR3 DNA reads TGTGCCAGCAGTTTAAGAGGGGGCAGAAGGGGAGAGACCCAGTACTTC. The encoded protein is CASSLRGGRRGETQYF.

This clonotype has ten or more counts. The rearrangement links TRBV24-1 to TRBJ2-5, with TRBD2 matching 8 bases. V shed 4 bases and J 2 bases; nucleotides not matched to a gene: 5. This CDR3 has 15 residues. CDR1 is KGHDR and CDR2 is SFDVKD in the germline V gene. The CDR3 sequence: CATSETSGGQETQYF. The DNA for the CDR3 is TGTGCCACCAGTGAAACTAGCGGAGGTCAAGAGACCCAGTACTTC.

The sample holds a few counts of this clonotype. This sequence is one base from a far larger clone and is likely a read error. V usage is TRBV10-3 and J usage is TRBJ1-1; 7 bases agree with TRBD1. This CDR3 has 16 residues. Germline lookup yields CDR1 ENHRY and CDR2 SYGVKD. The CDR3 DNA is TGTGCCAGCAGTATCTCCCGGACAGGCGGAGTTTTTGGAGCTTTCTTT. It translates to CASSISRTGGVFGAFF.

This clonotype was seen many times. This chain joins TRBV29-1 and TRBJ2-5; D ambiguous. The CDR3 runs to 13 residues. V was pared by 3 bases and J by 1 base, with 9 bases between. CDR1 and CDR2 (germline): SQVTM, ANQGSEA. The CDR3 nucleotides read TGCAGCGTTGAGAGTGACACCCAAGAGACCCAGTACTTC. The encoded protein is CSVESDTQETQYF.